This passage covers 8 T cell receptor beta chains from one sample sequenced in a study of cytotoxic CD8 clonotypes in ibrutinib-treated CLL. Generated by immunoSEQ multiplex PCR, the TCRdb table keeps only in-frame clones and is missing some. The table records 68,000 or so clones, approximately 71% of them present only once. The sequencing used PBMCs, collected after 12 months of ibrutinib treatment. The receptors shown here come from a human donor with chronic lymphocytic leukemia.

This clone was observed once. The V and J genes are TRBV7-2 and TRBJ1-1; possible D gene TRBD1, 5 bases. Germline-derived CDR1 and CDR2 are SGHTA and FQGNSA. This CDR3 is 14 amino acids long. The V and J ends lost 3 bases and 4 bases respectively, with 12 bases between them. CDR3 DNA: TGTGCCAGCAGCTTCGATTCGGGGCTCACTGAAGCTTTCTTT. Protein sequence: CASSFDSGLTEAFF.

This chain connects TRBV6-6 to TRBJ2-2; 8 nucleotides match TRBD1. CDR1 and CDR2 (germline): MNHNY, SVGAGI (reference sequence). The CDR3 is made up of 14 amino acids. Trimming at V came to 7 bases and at J to 4 bases, leaving 5 bases not matched to a gene. The CDR3 DNA reads TGTGCCAGCATGCAGGGGGCCCCCACCGGGGAGCTGTTTTTT. Translated: CASMQGAPTGELFF.

J is TRBJ1-6 and V is TRBV28, with D unresolved. This CDR3 is built from 13 residues. Trimming shortened V by 5 bases and J by 17 bases, and 19 bases separated the two germline ends. Germline V gene sequence: CDR1 MDHEN, CDR2 SYDVKM. The CDR3 DNA reads TGTGCCAGCAGTCTATTATCACGGGATAGGGTCCACTTT. Translating it yields CASSLLSRDRVHF.

J is TRBJ1-1 and V is TRBV6-6, with TRBD1 matching over 10 bases. Germline CDR1 reads MNHNY; CDR2 reads SVGAGI (reference sequence). The CDR3 extends over 16 amino acids. Trimming at V came to 4 bases and at J to 1 base, leaving 6 bases not matched to a gene. CDR3 sequence: CASSSIRDRGNTEAFF. For the CDR3, the DNA is TGTGCCAGCAGTTCTATCCGGGACAGGGGGAACACTGAAGCTTTCTTT.

This clone was counted once. V usage is TRBV18 and J usage is TRBJ2-7; D remains ambiguous. The germline V gene encodes CDR1 KGHSH and CDR2 LQKENI. The length of the CDR3 is 14 residues. The ends were cut back, 2 bases at V and 2 bases at J, with 10 bases in the middle. CDR3 nucleotides: TGTGCCAGCTCACCATCGGTCAGGACCTACGAGCAGTACTTC. It codes for CASSPSVRTYEQYF.

J is TRBJ2-5 and V is TRBV6-1, with unresolved D. Germline-derived CDR1 and CDR2 are MNHNS and SASEGT. The CDR3 has 12 amino acids. The V and J ends lost 4 bases and 5 bases respectively, with 8 bases between them. The CDR3 bases are TGTGCCAGCAGTGTAAATGGGGAGACCCAGTACTTC. It translates to CASSVNGETQYF.

This clone has only one observation. This chain joins TRBV1 and TRBJ2-3; no DNA check was done on the table's D call, TRBD1. TRBV1 is deemed a pseudogene. The CDR3 extends over 17 amino acids. The CDR3 spells CTSSQVRGDRNTDTQYF. DNA for the CDR3: TGCACCAGCAGCCAAGTCAGGGGGGACCGAAACACAGATACGCAGTATTTT.

The chain links TRBV9 to TRBJ2-7; 8 bases line up with TRBD1. CDR3 length equals 13 residues. J was trimmed by 6 bases and V by 0 bases; bases with no gene match: 2. Germline V gene lookup returns CDR1 SGDLS and CDR2 YYNGEE. The CDR3 DNA reads as TGTGCCAGCAGCGTAGTACAGGGGGGCGAGCAGTACTTC. This translates into CASSVVQGGEQYF. Together with reference TRBV9 and TRBJ2-7, the CDR3 gives the full variable domain: DSGVTQTPKHLITATGQRVTLRCSPRSGDLSVYWYQQSLDQGLQFLIQYYNGEERAKGNILERFSAQQFPDLHSELNLSSLELGDSALYFCASSVVQGGEQYFGPGTRLTVT.